The next 22 T cell receptor beta chains were all read from a single sample in a study of Ad26.COV2.S vaccination and SARS-CoV-2 variants. Treatment reported: roughly 20 received Ad26.COV2.S at low or high dose, single or two shots; about 5 received placebo; per-sample allocation not given. Sampling was done on day 63 after the first vaccine or placebo injection. The method was immunoSEQ multiplex PCR; TCRdb's version includes in-frame clones alone and lacks a portion of them. The table shows about 390,000 clones, with 88% occurring only once. Sequenced material: peripheral blood, taken in a trial of Ad26.COV2.S vaccine versus placebo. The receptors shown here come from a person between 18 and 59 years old who received the Ad26.COV2.S COVID-19 vaccine or a placebo.

The chain couples TRBV7-9 to TRBJ2-1; 9 nucleotides match TRBD2. The CDR3 runs 17 residues. V lost 2 bases to trimming and J lost 6 bases; unmatched junction nucleotides: 11. Germline V gene sequence: CDR1 SEHNR, CDR2 FQNEAQ (reference sequence). The chain's CDR3 is CASSLFQGRLAVNEQFF. DNA for the CDR3: TGTGCCAGCAGCTTATTTCAGGGGAGACTAGCGGTCAATGAGCAGTTCTTC. Complete variable domain (other parts from reference TRBV7-9 and TRBJ2-1): DTGVSQNPRHKITKRGQNVTFRCDPISEHNRLYWYRQTLGQGPEFLTYFQNEAQLEKSRLLSDRFSAERPKGSFSTLEIQRTEQGDSAMYLCASSLFQGRLAVNEQFFGPGTRLTVL.

This clone was seen once. The chain employs TRBV3-1 (or the pseudogene TRBV3-2) and TRBJ1-3, with TRBD1 as a possible D gene (5 bases). V lost 7 bases and J 1 base, leaving 14 bases between the germline ends. The CDR3 length is 15 residues. Germline lookup yields CDR1 LGHDT and CDR2 YNNKEL (reference sequence). The CDR3 DNA is TGTGCCAGCAAACGGACATCGGGATCTGGAAACACCATATATTTT. It specifies CASKRTSGSGNTIYF.

On this clone itself: This sample also contains other DNA sequences that code for the same CDR3. The chain carries TRBV5-1 and TRBJ1-4; possibly TRBD1 for D (6 bases). Deletions cut 4 bases from V and 2 bases from J, with 9 bases between. The CDR3 sequence is 14 residues long. Germline V CDR1 and CDR2: SGHRS, YFSETQ. The CDR3 DNA reads TGCGCCAGCAGCCCGGACAGTACTAATGAAAAACTGTTTTTT. As protein: CASSPDSTNEKLFF.

This chain connects TRBV15 to TRBJ1-2; D is unresolved. CDR3 size: 13 residues. V was pared by 0 bases and J by 8 bases, with 10 bases between. From germline, CDR1 is LNHNV and CDR2 YYDKDF (reference sequence). The CDR3 protein is CATSRDEGYGYTF. The CDR3 region has the DNA TGTGCCACCAGCAGAGATGAGGGTTACGGCTACACCTTC.

The CDR3 protein is CASSPGQNRPTGELFF. In DNA, the CDR3 is TGTGCCAGCAGCCCTGGACAGAATAGGCCCACCGGGGAGCTGTTTTTT. V gene TRBV6-2 or TRBV6-3 combines with J gene TRBJ2-2; possible D gene TRBD1, 6 bases. V was cut by 6 bases and J by 4 bases, with 18 bases left in between. Germline CDR1 is MNHEY and CDR2 is SVGEGT. This CDR3 is 16 amino acids long.

The chain couples TRBV11-2 to TRBJ1-4; D not certain. The CDR3 is made up of 16 amino acids. Trimming took off 0 bases at V and 5 bases at J, with 13 bases between the two ends. Germline assignment: CDR1 SGHAT and CDR2 FQNNGV. This CDR3 is CASSLDPGGRNEKLFF. The CDR3 coding sequence is TGTGCCAGCAGCTTAGATCCAGGTGGGAGGAATGAAAAACTGTTTTTT.

V gene TRBV10-1 combines with J gene TRBJ1-1; D is ambiguous. Germline V gene sequence: CDR1 WNHNN, CDR2 SYGVQD (reference sequence). This CDR3 contains 11 residues. V lost 6 bases, J lost 7 bases, and 9 bases lay in between. The CDR3 sequence: CASSAGSEAFF. The DNA for the CDR3 is TGCGCCAGCAGCGCCGGGAGTGAAGCTTTCTTT.

V usage is TRBV7-2 and J usage is TRBJ2-7, with D possibly TRBD2 on 7 matching bases. The CDR3 sequence is 16 residues long. Germline CDR1 is SGHTA and CDR2 is FQGNSA. The germline V and J ends were trimmed by 1 base and 0 bases, with 13 bases remaining between them. The CDR3 region has the DNA TGTGCCAGCAGCTTAGTAGGGGGGGAGAGCTCCTACGAGCAGTACTTC. Translation gives CASSLVGGESSYEQYF.

The chain carries TRBV10-3 and TRBJ2-2; 14 nucleotides line up with TRBD2. V shed 6 bases and J 0 bases; nucleotides not matched to a gene: 3. Germline CDR1 ENHRY, CDR2 SYGVKD. This CDR3 is 17 amino acids long. This CDR3 is CAIRTSGGATNTGELFF. CDR3 DNA: TGTGCCATCAGGACTAGCGGGGGGGCAACGAACACCGGGGAGCTGTTTTTT.

This chain joins TRBV13 and TRBJ1-1; the D gene is possibly TRBD1 (5 bases). With 2 bases removed from V and 8 bases from J, the gap between germline ends came to 12 bases. The V gene's germline CDR1 is PRHDT and CDR2 FYEKMQ (reference sequence). This CDR3 region has 13 residues. DNA of the CDR3: TGTGCCAGCAGCTTATCTCCAGGGACCGAAGCTTTCTTT. It translates to CASSLSPGTEAFF.

This chain connects TRBV5-1 to TRBJ1-1; 7 bases line up with TRBD1. The CDR3 is made up of 12 amino acids. V dropped 0 bases and J dropped 8; count of bases not matched to a gene: 1. In germline, CDR1 is SGHRS, CDR2 YFSETQ. As DNA, the CDR3 is TGCGCCAGCAGCTTGGAGGACAGGGAAGCTTTCTTT. Translated, it gives CASSLEDREAFF.

The chain employs TRBV4-3 and TRBJ1-2; D perhaps matches TRBD1 (6 bases). This CDR3 is 16 amino acids long. Between the trimmed V and J ends, which lost 0 bases and 5 bases, there was a span of 16 bases. Germline CDR1 and CDR2: LGHNA and YSLEER. The CDR3 here is CASSQDRYRERYGYTF. Here the CDR3 DNA reads TGCGCCAGCAGCCAAGATCGTTACAGGGAACGGTATGGCTACACCTTC.

This chain uses TRBV19 with TRBJ1-1; 7 bases fit TRBD1. Per the germline V gene, CDR1 is LNHDA and CDR2 is SQIVND (reference sequence). J lost 4 bases, V lost 3 bases, and 11 bases had no gene match. CDR3 size: 16 residues. As DNA, the CDR3 is TGTGCCAGTAGTATCAGAGGGGACAGTTCCTTCACTGAAGCTTTCTTT. Translated: CASSIRGDSSFTEAFF.

This rearrangement joins TRBV25-1 to TRBJ1-5, with a possible D match to TRBD1 (6 bases). V lost 2 bases, J lost 4 bases, and 12 bases lay in between. CDR3 length equals 15 residues. In germline, CDR1 is MGHDK, CDR2 SYGVNS. In nucleotides, the CDR3 is TGTGCCAGCAGTGAACAGGGGTTAGGGAATCAGCCCCAGCATTTT. Protein product: CASSEQGLGNQPQHF. The variable domain in full, completed from reference TRBV25-1 and TRBJ1-5, reads EADIYQTPRYLVIGTGKKITLECSQTMGHDKMYWYQQDPGMELHLIHYSYGVNSTEKGDLSSESTVSRIRTEHFPLTLESARPSHTSQYLCASSEQGLGNQPQHFGDGTRLSIL.

The chain is built from TRBV7-2 and TRBJ2-5; no clear D gene. Per germline, CDR1 SGHTA and CDR2 FQGNSA. This CDR3 comprises 14 residues. Trimming took off 7 bases at V and 0 bases at J, with 12 bases between the two ends. CDR3 loop: CASNMDRYQETQYF. For the CDR3, the DNA is TGTGCCAGCAACATGGACCGGTACCAAGAGACCCAGTACTTC.

This clone was picked up a small number of times. The chain joins TRBV30 to TRBJ1-2; 9 bases agree with TRBD1. CDR3 length equals 12 residues. Germline assignment: CDR1 GTSNPN and CDR2 SVGIG (reference sequence). After removal of 4 bases from V and 5 bases from J, the junction contained 2 bases not matched to a gene. In DNA, the CDR3 is TGTGCCTGGAAAGACAGGGGGTATGGCTACACCTTC. Protein: CAWKDRGYGYTF.

The rearrangement uses TRBV30 and TRBJ1-1; possible D gene TRBD1, 6 bases. The CDR3 is made up of 16 amino acids. The V end was cut by 2 bases, the J end by 2 bases, with 18 bases between. Germline CDR1 is GTSNPN and CDR2 is SVGIG (reference sequence). DNA of the CDR3: TGTGCCTGGAGTACCCCCTGGACAGTTCCTAACACTGAAGCTTTCTTT. Encoded protein: CAWSTPWTVPNTEAFF.

The chain is built from TRBV6-6 and TRBJ2-3; tentative D call: TRBD2 (6 bases). The CDR3 consists of 15 residues. Germline V gene data show CDR1 as MNHNY and CDR2 as SVGAGI (reference sequence). V lost 7 bases and J 4 bases, leaving 18 bases between the germline ends. CDR3 coding DNA: TGTGCCAGCAATCCACTGTCGGGGGTCGCAGATACGCAGTATTTT. It is translated as CASNPLSGVADTQYF.

V usage is TRBV18 and J usage is TRBJ1-4; 7 bases line up with TRBD1. CDR1 and CDR2 (germline): KGHSH, LQKENI. This CDR3 has 14 residues. J was trimmed by 7 bases and V by 3 bases; bases with no gene match: 5. The CDR3: CASSPGQLREKLFF. The CDR3 DNA sequence: TGTGCCAGCTCACCGGGACAGCTCCGTGAAAAACTGTTTTTT.

The J gene is TRBJ2-5, the V gene TRBV10-3; D is unresolved. The CDR3 consists of 15 residues. Trimming cost V 0 bases and J 3 bases, with 11 bases left between them. Germline V lookup: CDR1 ENHRY, CDR2 SYGVKD. The CDR3 DNA reads as TGTGCCATCAGTGAGTCGCCGGCCGGTGAAGAGACCCAGTACTTC. It specifies CAISESPAGEETQYF.

This chain connects TRBV10-3 to TRBJ1-2, with 7 bases fitting TRBD1. With V trimmed by 4 bases and J by 2 bases, 4 bases remained unmatched. The CDR3 sequence is 14 residues long. Germline V lookup: CDR1 ENHRY, CDR2 SYGVKD. The CDR3, as DNA: TGTGCCATCAGTGGACAGGGAGTGAACTATGGCTACACCTTC. Its translation: CAISGQGVNYGYTF.

V usage is TRBV7-2 and J usage is TRBJ2-4, with D possibly being TRBD1 or TRBD2 (5 bases each). The ends were cut back, 3 bases at V and 0 bases at J, with 12 bases in the middle. The CDR3 length is 16 residues. Germline loops: CDR1 SGHTA, CDR2 FQGNSA. Here the CDR3 reads CASSFFEGKAKNIQYF. The CDR3 DNA reads TGTGCCAGCAGCTTTTTCGAGGGGAAAGCCAAAAACATTCAGTACTTC.